The clone carrying this T cell receptor beta chain was seen a few times. Its antigen is as yet unknown. Every ophthalmopathy donor presented moderate-to-severe activity, CAS ≥3, NOSPECS ≥4 and duration under 3 months. CDR3 size: 14 residues. V gave up 8 bases and J gave up 5 bases, with 18 bases separating them. Germline V gene data show CDR1 as MNHEY and CDR2 as SVGAGI. This sample was included in a study of Graves' ophthalmopathy and Graves' hyperthyroidism. Whole-study findings and limits: Most expanded clonotypes from thyroid (those above 0.001 frequency) were also found in blood.

CDR3 regions of TCR beta were amplified from RNA transcripts. Scientists carried out first-round RT-PCR using HTBI primers and then a second-round multiplex PCR. From the multiplex PCR reads, TCRdb called clonotypes with MiXCR, one entry per CDR3 protein. The sample lists about 480,000 distinct CDR3 sequences, approximately 15% occurring once. This TCR was sampled from a woman younger than 45 with Graves' ophthalmopathy. The source material was blood. The chain is built from TRBV6-5 and TRBJ2-5; TRBD1 might be the D (5 bases). DNA for the CDR3: TGTGCCAGCGTTGGGGCAAGCCCCACCGAGACCCAGTACTTC. This gives the protein CASVGASPTETQYF.